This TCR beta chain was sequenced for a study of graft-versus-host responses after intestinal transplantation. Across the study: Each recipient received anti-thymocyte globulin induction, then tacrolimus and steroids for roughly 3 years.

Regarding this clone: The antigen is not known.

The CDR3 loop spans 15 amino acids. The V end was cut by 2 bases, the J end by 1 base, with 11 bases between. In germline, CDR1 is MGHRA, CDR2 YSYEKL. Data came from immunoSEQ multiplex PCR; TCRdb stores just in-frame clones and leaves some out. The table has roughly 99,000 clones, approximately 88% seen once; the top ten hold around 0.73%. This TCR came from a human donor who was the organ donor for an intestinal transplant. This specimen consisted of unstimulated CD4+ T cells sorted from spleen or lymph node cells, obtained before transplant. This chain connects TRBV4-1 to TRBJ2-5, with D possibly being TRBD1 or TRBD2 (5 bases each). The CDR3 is CASSQTPGPQETQYF. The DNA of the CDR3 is TGCGCCAGCAGCCAAACCCCGGGGCCCCAAGAGACCCAGTACTTC.